The rows below give T cell receptor beta chains drawn from one sample of a study of T cells in Graves' hyperthyroidism and ophthalmopathy. A single record per CDR3 protein comes from TCRdb applying MiXCR to the multiplex PCR reads. The table lists about 500,000 distinct CDR3 sequences, about 16% of them singletons. Material for sequencing was blood. Every receptor here comes from a woman younger than 45 with Graves' ophthalmopathy. The CDR3 runs from the conserved cysteine through the conserved F or W. The D gene is left open where the match is weak. Rows give clone size only sometimes, using once, few, many, or a class for an expanded clone.

TGTGCCAGCAGGCCTAACATCGGGAGCTCTGGAAACACCATATATTTT	CASRPNIGSSGNTIYF	TRBV27	TRBJ1-3	many	.
TGTGCCAGCAGATTCGGACAGGGTCGTTATGAGCAGTACTTC	CASRFGQGRYEQYF	TRBV12-3/TRBV12-4	TRBJ2-7	.	TRBD1
TGTGCCAGCTGCGGGAGCTGGGGAACAGATACGCAGTATTTT	CASCGSWGTDTQYF	TRBV28	TRBJ2-3	many	TRBD2
TGCAGTGCCAAAAGGCAGACCGTGGCCTACGAGCAGTACTTC	CSAKRQTVAYEQYF	TRBV20-1	TRBJ2-7	many	.
TGTGCCAGCAGCTCTCTCGGGACAGGGTGTTGCAATCAGCCCCAGCATTTT	CASSSLGTGCCNQPQHF	TRBV7-8	TRBJ1-5	once	TRBD1
TGTGCCTCCTCAACGATCGAGGAGGGGCGGTTCTTC	CASSTIEEGRFF	TRBV2	TRBJ2-1	once	.
TGTGCCAGCAGTCTTCGCTCGTATCGCAATCAGCCCCAGCATTTT	CASSLRSYRNQPQHF	TRBV12-3/TRBV12-4	TRBJ1-5	many	.
TGCGCCAGCAGCCAACCCTACTTGAACACTGAAGCTTTCTTT	CASSQPYLNTEAFF	TRBV4-1	TRBJ1-1	.	.
TGTGCCAGCTCACCGCCCGACAGGGTTGGGAACACTGAAGCTTTCTTT	CASSPPDRVGNTEAFF	TRBV18	TRBJ1-1	many	TRBD1
TGTGCCATCAGTGCACCGGGACTACATGAGCAGTTCTTC	CAISAPGLHEQFF	TRBV10-3	TRBJ2-1	many	TRBD2
TGTGCCAGCAGCTCAGGACAGGGGGGGCTACTGAACACTGAAGCTTTCTTT	CASSSGQGGLLNTEAFF	TRBV7-9	TRBJ1-1	.	TRBD1
TGTGCCAGCAGTACCACAACGGCCGTATCTGGCTACACCTTC	CASSTTTAVSGYTF	TRBV28	TRBJ1-2	many	.
TGCAGTGCTCCCCTAGCGGGGCCCCCGAAGCAGTTCTTC	CSAPLAGPPKQFF	TRBV20-1	TRBJ2-1	few	TRBD2
TGTGCCAGCAGTGAAATAGCGGAAAGCTCCTACGAGCAGTACTTC	CASSEIAESSYEQYF	TRBV6-1	TRBJ2-7	many	.
TGTGCCAGCAGCTCCGACACTAACGGGAATCAGCCCCAGCATTTT	CASSSDTNGNQPQHF	TRBV28	TRBJ1-5	many	.
TGTGCCAGCAGCTTAGGGTTGTTTAGCGGAAACATTCAGTACTTC	CASSLGLFSGNIQYF	TRBV7-8	TRBJ2-4	few	.
TGTGCCAGCAGTTTATCCACACGGTATAGCAATCAGCCCCAGCATTTT	CASSLSTRYSNQPQHF	TRBV28	TRBJ1-5	many	.
TGTGCCAGCTCACCGTCTGGGTTGAACACTGAAGCTTTCTTT	CASSPSGLNTEAFF	TRBV18	TRBJ1-1	.	.
TGCAGTGCTAGAGATATCGTTTCTAGCTACGAGCAGTACTTC	CSARDIVSSYEQYF	TRBV20-1	TRBJ2-7	.	.
TGTGCCAGCAGTCTCGGACTAGCGGAGTCAACTAGCACAGATACGCAGTATTTT	CASSLGLAESTSTDTQYF	TRBV28	TRBJ2-3	many	TRBD2
TGCAGCGACGCGACAGGGGGCTTCACTGAAGCTTTCTTT	CSDATGGFTEAFF	TRBV29-1	TRBJ1-1	.	TRBD1
TGTGCCAGCAGTTTACCCGGGACAGTCTTAGAGCAGTACTTC	CASSLPGTVLEQYF	TRBV28	TRBJ2-7	many	TRBD1
TGTGCCAGCAGTGACTCCGGACAGGGGGAAGCCGGGGAGCTGTTTTTT	CASSDSGQGEAGELFF	TRBV6-4	TRBJ2-2	.	TRBD1
TGTGCCAGCAGTTACTCCACAGTGGGTAATGAGCAGTTCTTC	CASSYSTVGNEQFF	TRBV6-2/TRBV6-3	TRBJ2-1	many	.
TGTGCCAGCACCGTCGGTGGCGGAGCAGATACGCAGTATTTT	CASTVGGGADTQYF	TRBV5-4	TRBJ2-3	.	.
TGTGCCAGCACCTACAGCACAGATACGCAGTATTTT	CASTYSTDTQYF	TRBV12-3/TRBV12-4	TRBJ2-3	many	.
TGTGCCAGCAGCTTTTTCCTAGTCTACGAGCAGTACTTC	CASSFFLVYEQYF	TRBV7-2	TRBJ2-7	many	.
TGTGCCAGCAGCTTCCAGGGGACTCGAGTTAATTCACCCCTCCACTTT	CASSFQGTRVNSPLHF	TRBV28	TRBJ1-6	.	.
TGTGCCAGCAGTGGGGGACAGGGAAATCAGCCCCAGCATTTT	CASSGGQGNQPQHF	TRBV6-1	TRBJ1-5	.	TRBD1
TGTGCCAGCAGCTCGACAGACTACGAGCAGTACTTC	CASSSTDYEQYF	TRBV7-9	TRBJ2-7	few	.
TGTGCCAGCAGTTCGGACAGGGAGAACACTGAAGCTTTCTTT	CASSSDRENTEAFF	TRBV28	TRBJ1-1	many	TRBD1
TGCGCCAGCAGCCCTTCCCGGGACAGGGTAGTCAATGAGCAGTTCTTC	CASSPSRDRVVNEQFF	TRBV4-1	TRBJ2-1	many	TRBD1
TGTGCCAGCAGTTTTGAGGGGAACCTCTACGAGCAGTACTTC	CASSFEGNLYEQYF	TRBV28	TRBJ2-7	many	.
TGTGCCAGCAGGTTGACTAGCGGGAGGGGTGAGCAGTTCTTC	CASRLTSGRGEQFF	TRBV28	TRBJ2-1	.	TRBD2